This entry describes one TCR beta chain. The sample is drawn from a study of cytomegalovirus exposure and HLA in healthy donors. V shed 0 bases and J shed 8 bases, with 14 bases lying between them. Germline CDR1 MRHNA, CDR2 SNTAGT. The CDR3 sequence is 15 residues long. PCR amplification relied on 60 Vbeta primers (plus 13 Jbeta primers). Sequencing was performed with immunoSEQ multiplex PCR; in TCRdb, only in-frame clones are kept and a portion is missing. The sample yields some 150,000 clones, more than 65% seen once. The chain carries TRBV6-4 and TRBJ2-1, with D possibly matching TRBD2 (6 bases). Sequencing used PBMCs. This sequence originates from a woman aged 25 to 39 in good health and CMV-seronegative. The CDR3 region has the DNA TGTGCCAGCAGTGACTCGGGTAGGACTAACCATGAGCAGTTCTTC. This codes for CASSDSGRTNHEQFF.